This entry lists 8 T cell receptor beta chains sequenced from one sample in a study of cytomegalovirus exposure and HLA in healthy donors. Both 60 Vbeta primers and 13 Jbeta primers went into the PCR. Some clones are missing from TCRdb's copy, which holds only in-frame ones; the method was immunoSEQ multiplex PCR. The repertoire holds 200,000 or so clones, with less than 85% as singletons. The sample consisted of PBMCs. The source of these receptors is a man between 18 and 29 years old in good health and CMV-seronegative.

This sequence joins TRBV5-5 and TRBJ1-2; D unresolved. Germline V CDR1 and CDR2: SGHKS, YYEKEE (reference sequence). Trimming cost V 5 bases and J 0 bases, with 14 bases left between them. CDR3 length: 15 residues. The CDR3 sequence: CASRSGQRANYGYTF. The CDR3 DNA is TGTGCCAGCAGATCCGGCCAGCGAGCTAACTATGGCTACACCTTC.

The chain couples TRBV27 to TRBJ2-7, with 8 bases that match TRBD2. Germline CDR1 is MNHEY and CDR2 is SMNVEV (reference sequence). V trimming: 5 bases; J trimming: 2 bases; junction bases outside the gene matches: 14. The CDR3 is 17 amino acids. The CDR3 DNA follows: TGTGCCAGCAGTCCCCCAAGGATAGCGGGACCAACCTACGAGCAGTACTTC. Amino acid sequence: CASSPPRIAGPTYEQYF.

The rearrangement uses TRBV28 and TRBJ1-5, with 10 bases matching TRBD1. In germline, CDR1 is MDHEN, CDR2 SYDVKM. The CDR3 has 17 amino acids. V lost 4 bases and J lost 2; bases outside the gene matches: 8. DNA for the CDR3: TGTGCCAGCAGTTCGACAGGGGGCGAGTTGGGCAATCAGCCCCAGCATTTT. Protein product: CASSSTGGELGNQPQHF.

Regarding this clone: At one end the junction does not follow the germline gene, possibly because of a read error. The same CDR3 also results from other DNA sequences found in this sample. This rearrangement joins TRBV2 to TRBJ1-1; 12 nucleotides line up with TRBD1. The length of the CDR3 is 13 residues. Per the germline V gene, CDR1 is SNHLY and CDR2 is FYNNEI. CDR3 in DNA: TGCGCCACCAAGGGACAGGGGGCCGCTGAAGCTTTCTTT. Amino acids: CATKGQGAAEAFF.

The V gene is TRBV19, the J gene TRBJ2-5; 12 nucleotides agree with TRBD2. Germline CDR1 reads LNHDA; CDR2 reads SQIVND (reference sequence). The CDR3 runs 13 residues. V trimming: 9 bases; J trimming: 4 bases; junction bases outside the gene matches: 3. The CDR3 region is CARQGLAGETQYF. The CDR3 DNA follows: TGTGCCAGGCAGGGACTAGCGGGAGAGACCCAGTACTTC.

The rearrangement uses TRBV27 and TRBJ1-2; 8 positions match TRBD1. Germline CDR1 is MNHEY and CDR2 is SMNVEV (reference sequence). Trimming removed 5 bases from V and 8 bases from J; junction bases left unmatched: 7. The CDR3 has 13 amino acids. The CDR3 loop reads CASSPRGTGGYTF. CDR3 bases: TGTGCCAGCAGTCCCAGAGGGACAGGAGGCTACACCTTC.

This clone was found a few times. V and J are TRBV4-1 and TRBJ1-1; 8 positions match TRBD1. Unmatched junction bases numbered 0, after V lost 3 bases and J lost 0 bases. Germline V lookup: CDR1 MGHRA, CDR2 YSYEKL. CDR3 length equals 14 residues. Here the CDR3 DNA reads TGCGCCAGCAGCCAGGGACAGGTGAACACTGAAGCTTTCTTT. It encodes CASSQGQVNTEAFF.

The chain combines TRBV5-8 with TRBJ1-2; D is possibly TRBD1 (5 bases). In germline, CDR1 is SGHTS, CDR2 YDEGEE. The CDR3 has 14 residues. The V end was cut by 2 bases, the J end by 1 base, with 9 bases between. CDR3 coding DNA: TGTGCCAGCAGCTTACCAGGGCTTAACTATGGCTACACCTTC. This gives the protein CASSLPGLNYGYTF.